The TCR beta chain described here comes from a study of cytomegalovirus exposure and HLA in healthy donors. Study-wide findings and caveats: It was confirmed in vitro that a few of the CMV-associated chains were specific for CMV antigens. HLA-A and HLA-B allele assignments for most subjects were reportedly predicted accurately using TCR beta sequences.

60 Vbeta and 13 Jbeta primers were used in PCR. Some clones are missing from TCRdb's copy, which holds only in-frame ones; the method was immunoSEQ multiplex PCR. The table lists about 190,000 clones, less than 90% of them singletons, with about 0.25% in the top ten. The CDR3 length is 15 residues. The germline CDR1 and CDR2 sequences are SGHTS and YDEGEE. Trimming took off 0 bases at V and 4 bases at J, with 13 bases between the two ends. Worth noting for this clone: As yet, its antigen is unknown.

The clonotype originates from a boy aged 5 to 17 in good health and CMV-seronegative. The sequenced sample consisted of PBMCs. V usage is TRBV5-8 and J usage is TRBJ1-2; D may be TRBD1 (6 bases). CDR3 DNA sequence: TGTGCCAGCAGCTTGGAATCTACAGGGCCCTATGGCTACACCTTC. Protein product: CASSLESTGPYGYTF.